This T cell receptor beta chain was sequenced for a study of post-analysis software for immune sequencing data. Findings and caveats of the study: Five TRBV segments, TRBV5-6, TRBV5-1 and TRBV20-1 among them, were found more frequent in patients than controls.

Germline values: CDR1 MNHNY, CDR2 SVGAGI (reference sequence). CDR3 size: 15 residues. V lost 7 bases, J lost 1 base, and 11 bases lay in between. Remarks on this clonotype: The target antigen is unknown.

TCR beta libraries were prepared from cDNA with unique molecular identifiers. TCRdb recomputed calls from the PCR reads with MiXCR, one row per CDR3 protein. This table has about 160,000 distinct CDR3 sequences, roughly 40% appearing once. Here the sequenced sample was blood, taken after autologous hematopoietic stem cell transplantation. The chain is built from TRBV6-6 and TRBJ2-6; D possibly uses TRBD1 or TRBD2 (6 bases each). The sequence came from a girl under 18 with multiple sclerosis. CDR3 nucleotide sequence: TGTGCCAGCATCCTAGGGGGGTCTGGGGCCAACGTCCTGACTTTC. Protein: CASILGGSGANVLTF.